The 4 T cell receptor beta chains below come from one sample, sequenced in a study of shared clonotypes between healthy human individuals. The method was immunoSEQ multiplex PCR; TCRdb's version includes in-frame clones alone and lacks a portion of them. The table shows some 980,000 clones, with about 80% occurring only once. The sequencing sample was made of memory CD4+ T cells sorted from blood. Subset here: CD45RA-negative fraction. Every receptor here comes from a man younger than 35 in good health.

The chain is built from TRBV19 and TRBJ1-1; D gene uncertain. CDR3 length: 13 residues. The ends were cut back, 5 bases at V and 1 base at J, with 8 bases in the middle. Germline CDR1 is LNHDA and CDR2 is SQIVND (reference sequence). Written as DNA, the CDR3 is TGTGCCAGTAGTGCCCACAAGAACACTGAAGCTTTCTTT. The encoded protein is CASSAHKNTEAFF.

The rearrangement joins TRBV4-3 to TRBJ2-3, with 11 bases that match TRBD1. Trimming at V came to 4 bases and at J to 8 bases, leaving 5 bases not matched to a gene. The CDR3 runs to 14 residues. Per the germline V gene, CDR1 is LGHNA and CDR2 is YSLEER. The CDR3 bases are TGCGCCAGCAGCCCGGGACAGGGGGAAGGTACGCAGTATTTT. Translating it yields CASSPGQGEGTQYF.

This chain links TRBV5-4 with TRBJ1-2; TRBD1 matches at 10 bases. Trimming cost V 0 bases and J 8 bases; bases outside gene matches: 7. The CDR3 is 15 amino acids. Germline lookup yields CDR1 SGHNT and CDR2 YYREEE (reference sequence). The CDR3 coding sequence is TGTGCCAGCAGCTTGGGTGGGACAGGGGTGTACGGCTACACCTTC. Translation gives CASSLGGTGVYGYTF.

The J gene is TRBJ2-7, the V gene TRBV11-2; TRBD1 matches at 7 bases. After removal of 2 bases from V and 2 bases from J, the junction contained 3 bases not matched to a gene. Germline lookup yields CDR1 SGHAT and CDR2 FQNNGV. The CDR3 has 14 amino acids. The CDR3 is CASSLWDRTYEQYF. The CDR3, as DNA: TGTGCCAGCAGCTTATGGGACAGAACCTACGAGCAGTACTTC.